These 28 T cell receptor beta chains came from one sample sequenced in a study of STAT5B mutations in CD4+ large granular lymphocyte leukemia. Here immunoSEQ multiplex PCR was the method, and the copy in TCRdb shows in-frame clones only, minus some. The sample has roughly 30,000 clones; around 82% are singletons. The sample consisted of CD4+ T cells from blood buffy coats. The source is a human donor in good health.

This clone appeared a few times. The chain is built from TRBV5-4 and TRBJ2-5, with 7 bases matching TRBD1. The CDR3 is made up of 13 amino acids. Trimming took 5 bases from V and 3 from J; bases not matched to a gene: 4. CDR1 SGHNT and CDR2 YYREEE come from the germline V gene (reference sequence). Here the CDR3 reads CASSATGEETQYF. DNA of the CDR3: TGTGCCAGCAGTGCTACAGGGGAAGAGACCCAGTACTTC.

The V call is TRBV18, the J call TRBJ2-7; 9 bases fit TRBD1. V lost 4 bases, J lost 2 bases, and 6 bases stayed unmatched. Germline CDR1 KGHSH, CDR2 LQKENI. The CDR3 contains 15 residues. The CDR3 bases are TGTGCCAGCTCACGGGGACAGGGAAGGACCTACGAGCAGTACTTC. It yields the protein CASSRGQGRTYEQYF.

The chain is built from TRBV27 and TRBJ1-2, with D unresolved. CDR1 and CDR2 (germline): MNHEY, SMNVEV (reference sequence). With 6 bases removed from V and 4 bases from J, the gap between germline ends came to 15 bases. This CDR3 has 14 residues. CDR3 bases: TGTGCCAGCAGATCCAGAGACCGTTCCTATGGCTACACCTTC. This encodes CASRSRDRSYGYTF.

The chain combines TRBV14 with TRBJ1-2; the D gene is possibly TRBD1 (6 bases). Looked up from germline, CDR1 is SGHDN and CDR2 is FVKESK. This CDR3 contains 13 residues. Trimming took off 4 bases at V and 4 bases at J, with 10 bases between the two ends. The CDR3 region is CASSPRGTYGYTF. For the CDR3, the DNA is TGTGCCAGCAGCCCCAGGGGAACCTATGGCTACACCTTC.

The chain combines TRBV10-1 with TRBJ2-7, with TRBD1 matching over 8 bases. This CDR3 contains 15 residues. Germline V gene lookup returns CDR1 WNHNN and CDR2 SYGVQD (reference sequence). J was trimmed by 7 bases and V by 6 bases; bases with no gene match: 14. CDR3 residues: CASSDGAGGIKEQYF. Written as DNA, the CDR3 is TGCGCCAGCAGCGACGGGGCAGGGGGCATAAAGGAGCAGTACTTC.

This sequence joins TRBV5-1 and TRBJ1-5; D uncertain. Per the germline V gene, CDR1 is SGHRS and CDR2 is YFSETQ. The CDR3 is 14 residues long. V was pared by 0 bases and J by 3 bases, with 7 bases between. CDR3 coding DNA: TGCGCCAGCAGCTTGGACAGCTTCAATCAGCCCCAGCATTTT. Residues: CASSLDSFNQPQHF.

The V and J genes are TRBV11-2 and TRBJ2-1, with 12 nucleotides matching TRBD2. Germline CDR1 SGHAT, CDR2 FQNNGV. The V gene end was trimmed by 5 bases and the J gene end by 6 bases; junction bases not matched to a gene: 8. The CDR3 has 16 amino acids. In nucleotides, the CDR3 is TGTGCCAGCAGCCTACCGGGACTAGCGGGTCCCAATGAGCAGTTCTTC. It is translated as CASSLPGLAGPNEQFF.

The chain couples TRBV10-3 to TRBJ1-5; tentatively, D is TRBD1 (5 bases). The germline CDR1 and CDR2 sequences are ENHRY and SYGVKD. The V end lost 6 bases, the J end lost 3 bases, and 12 bases lay between the germline ends. This CDR3 contains 14 residues. Here the CDR3 reads CAISSRVDNQPQHF. The DNA of the CDR3 is TGTGCCATCAGCTCCAGGGTAGACAATCAGCCCCAGCATTTT.

The rearrangement uses TRBV9 and TRBJ2-7, with 11 bases lining up with TRBD2. The CDR3 is 16 residues long. The V segment lost 4 bases and the J segment 0 bases; nucleotides outside the gene matches: 6. CDR1 is SGDLS and CDR2 is YYNGEE in the germline V gene. DNA for the CDR3: TGTGCCAGCAGCACCGGACTAGCGGGTGTCTCCTACGAGCAGTACTTC. Translation gives CASSTGLAGVSYEQYF.

This chain uses TRBV5-6 with TRBJ2-7; 7 bases are a match to TRBD1. This CDR3 spans 16 amino acids. Germline CDR1 SGHDT, CDR2 YYEEEE. J was trimmed by 4 bases and V by 3 bases; bases with no gene match: 13. CDR3 nucleotide sequence: TGTGCCAGCAGCTCCCTTCTCTGGGACAGCAAGTACGAGCAGTACTTC. The encoded protein is CASSSLLWDSKYEQYF. The complete variable domain, with remaining parts taken from reference TRBV5-6 and TRBJ2-7, reads DAGVTQSPTHLIKTRGQQVTLRCSPKSGHDTVSWYQQALGQGPQFIFQYYEEEERQRGNFPDRFSGHQFPNYSSELNVNALLLGDSALYLCASSSLLWDSKYEQYFGPGTRLTVT.

The chain recombines TRBV5-4 with TRBJ2-5; TRBD1 might be the D (6 bases). This CDR3 has 14 amino acids. CDR1 is SGHNT and CDR2 is YYREEE in the germline V gene (reference sequence). V was shortened by 4 bases and J by 2 bases, with 12 bases between the two germline ends. The CDR3 region is CASSTQGQQETQYF. The CDR3 coding sequence is TGTGCCAGCAGCACTCAGGGGCAACAAGAGACCCAGTACTTC.

The genes are TRBV2 and TRBJ2-3; D is possibly TRBD2 (6 bases). Germline V gene sequence: CDR1 SNHLY, CDR2 FYNNEI. Trimming left V 6 bases short and J 4 bases short, with 20 bases between. CDR3 length: 16 residues. CDR3 amino acids: CASSPWRLASADTQYF. For the CDR3, the DNA is TGTGCCAGCAGCCCTTGGAGGCTAGCTAGCGCAGATACGCAGTATTTT.

The V gene is TRBV19, the J gene TRBJ2-7, with 10 positions matching TRBD1. Per germline, CDR1 LNHDA and CDR2 SQIVND (reference sequence). Trimming at V came to 7 bases and at J to 5 bases, leaving 8 bases not matched to a gene. CDR3 length equals 14 residues. The CDR3: CASTPGTGVDEQYF. As DNA, the CDR3 is TGTGCCAGTACCCCCGGGACAGGGGTAGACGAGCAGTACTTC.

V gene TRBV6-6 combines with J gene TRBJ1-6; perhaps TRBD1 as D (5 bases). Germline loops: CDR1 MNHNY, CDR2 SVGAGI (reference sequence). The V end was cut by 6 bases, the J end by 7 bases, with 13 bases between. The CDR3 has 14 residues. CDR3 sequence reads: CASSHPRANSPLHF. CDR3 sequence (DNA): TGTGCCAGCAGCCACCCCAGGGCAAATTCACCCCTCCACTTT.

This clone was observed a few times. The rearrangement links TRBV27 to TRBJ1-5, with D perhaps matching TRBD1 (5 bases). The CDR3 contains 15 residues. V lost 10 bases and J 0 bases, leaving 16 bases between the germline ends. The germline V gene encodes CDR1 MNHEY and CDR2 SMNVEV (reference sequence). In DNA form, the CDR3 reads TGTGCCACGAGACAGACGCTAAATAGCAATCAGCCCCAGCATTTT. Its protein product is CATRQTLNSNQPQHF.

The V call is TRBV30, the J call TRBJ1-2; a possible D gene is TRBD1 (5 bases). With 4 bases removed from V and 8 bases from J, the gap between germline ends came to 17 bases. The CDR3 is made up of 13 amino acids. Germline CDR1 and CDR2: GTSNPN and SVGIG (reference sequence). In DNA, the CDR3 is TGTGCCTGGACCCGGGGGGGACCCGAGGGCTACACCTTC. Amino acids: CAWTRGGPEGYTF.

The chain combines TRBV6-5 with TRBJ1-4, with D possibly TRBD1 on 5 matching bases. The germline gives CDR1 MNHEY, CDR2 SVGAGI. With 6 bases removed from V and 6 bases from J, the gap between germline ends came to 14 bases. This CDR3 spans 14 amino acids. CDR3 coding DNA: TGTGCCAGCAGGCGTGTGGGGGGGGATGAAAAACTGTTTTTT. Translating it yields CASRRVGGDEKLFF.

This clone came up a few times. The chain links TRBV23-1 to TRBJ2-1, with 7 bases fitting TRBD2. TRBV23-1 is noted as an ORF with a role that remains uncertain. CDR3 size: 18 residues. After removal of 0 bases from V and 5 bases from J, the junction contained 13 bases not matched to a gene. Written as DNA, the CDR3 is TGCGCCAGCAGTCAATCACCTGTTACGGGAGGTTTACACAATGAGCAGTTCTTC. Protein: CASSQSPVTGGLHNEQFF.

The chain couples TRBV7-2 to TRBJ2-5; D is ambiguous. Deletions cut 2 bases from V and 5 bases from J, with 3 bases between. CDR1 is SGHTA, CDR2 FQGNSA, per germline. This CDR3 has 11 amino acids. The CDR3 sequence is CASSLSETQYF. The CDR3 coding sequence is TGTGCCAGCAGCTTATCCGAGACCCAGTACTTC.

The V gene is TRBV11-2, the J gene TRBJ2-1, with D possibly being TRBD2 (7 bases). The CDR3 is 16 residues long. The V and J ends lost 0 bases and 7 bases respectively, with 16 bases between them. Looked up from germline, CDR1 is SGHAT and CDR2 is FQNNGV. The CDR3 is CASSLDRGAGGNEQFF. The CDR3 nucleotides are TGTGCCAGCAGCTTAGATCGGGGGGCCGGGGGAAATGAGCAGTTCTTC.

CDR3 amino acids: CASSYGGRADTQYF. The CDR3 region has the DNA TGTGCCAGCAGTTATGGGGGGCGCGCGGATACGCAGTATTTT. This chain links TRBV6-5 with TRBJ2-3; D tentatively reads TRBD1 or TRBD2 (6 bases each). V was trimmed by 3 bases and J by 6 bases, leaving 13 bases between them. In germline, CDR1 is MNHEY, CDR2 SVGAGI. This CDR3 comprises 14 residues.

In its sample, this clone was seen once. The CDR3 protein is CASLKAGISGANVLTF. In DNA form, the CDR3 reads TGTGCCAGTTTAAAGGCTGGGATATCTGGGGCCAACGTCCTGACTTTC. The chain combines TRBV5-6 with TRBJ2-6; D not certain. There are 16 residues in the CDR3. V lost 8 bases, J lost 1 base, and 16 bases lay in between. Germline loops: CDR1 SGHDT, CDR2 YYEEEE. The variable domain in full, with the rest retrieved from reference TRBV5-6 and TRBJ2-6, is DAGVTQSPTHLIKTRGQQVTLRCSPKSGHDTVSWYQQALGQGPQFIFQYYEEEERQRGNFPDRFSGHQFPNYSSELNVNALLLGDSALYLCASLKAGISGANVLTFGAGSRLTVL.

The rearrangement joins TRBV9 to TRBJ2-7; weak D call: TRBD2 (6 bases). The V gene's germline CDR1 is SGDLS and CDR2 YYNGEE. Trimming took off 1 base at V and 3 bases at J, with 20 bases between the two ends. There are 17 residues in the CDR3. CDR3 in amino acids: CASSVQTLPGEFYEQYF. As DNA, the CDR3 is TGTGCCAGCAGCGTACAGACCCTCCCGGGGGAATTCTACGAGCAGTACTTC.

The genes are TRBV5-4 and TRBJ2-3; D perhaps matches TRBD2 (5 bases). CDR3 length: 15 amino acids. In germline, CDR1 is SGHNT, CDR2 YYREEE (reference sequence). Trimming removed 4 bases at V and 6 bases at J, with 18 bases between. CDR3 DNA: TGTGCCAGCAGCCCGCCGGAGCGGACCTCGGATACGCAGTATTTT. Encoded protein: CASSPPERTSDTQYF.

The chain recombines TRBV30 with TRBJ1-6; D gene unclear. The CDR3 loop spans 12 amino acids. Germline V lookup: CDR1 GTSNPN, CDR2 SVGIG (reference sequence). Trimming left V 4 bases short and J 8 bases short, with 9 bases between. CDR3 in DNA: TGTGCCTGGACGGATGGGCATTCACCCCTCCACTTT. Translated: CAWTDGHSPLHF.

The rearrangement links TRBV2 to TRBJ1-2, with D possibly being TRBD1 (5 bases). This CDR3 has 13 amino acids. Germline-derived CDR1 and CDR2 are SNHLY and FYNNEI. The V end was cut by 6 bases, the J end by 5 bases, with 13 bases between. CDR3 sequence reads: CASSLEGFYGYTF. The DNA of the CDR3 is TGTGCCAGCAGCTTAGAGGGGTTTTATGGCTACACCTTC. The entire variable domain, with the rest obtained from reference TRBV2 and TRBJ1-2, is as follows: EPEVTQTPSHQVTQMGQEVILRCVPISNHLYFYWYRQILGQKVEFLVSFYNNEISEKSEIFDDQFSVERPDGSNFTLKIRSTKLEDSAMYFCASSLEGFYGYTFGSGTRLTVV.

The chain couples TRBV7-6 to TRBJ1-5, with 7 nucleotides matching TRBD1. J was trimmed by 3 bases and V by 1 base; bases with no gene match: 6. The CDR3 runs to 16 residues. Germline lookup yields CDR1 SGHVS and CDR2 FNYEAQ. The CDR3: CASSLGSGGPNQPQHF. The CDR3 nucleotides are TGTGCCAGCAGCTTAGGTTCAGGGGGTCCCAATCAGCCCCAGCATTTT. Full variable domain (outside the CDR3, taken from reference TRBV7-6 and TRBJ1-5): GAGVSQSPRYKVTKRGQDVALRCDPISGHVSLYWYRQALGQGPEFLTYFNYEAQQDKSGLPNDRFSAERPEGSISTLTIQRTEQRDSAMYRCASSLGSGGPNQPQHFGDGTRLSIL.

J is TRBJ2-3 and V is TRBV19, with TRBD1 matching over 10 bases. Germline assignment: CDR1 LNHDA and CDR2 SQIVND (reference sequence). This CDR3 comprises 14 residues. After removal of 3 bases from V and 4 bases from J, the junction contained 1 base not matched to a gene. CDR3 DNA sequence: TGTGCCAGTAGTATCGGACAGGGGGCAGATACGCAGTATTTT. It yields the protein CASSIGQGADTQYF.